The rows below give T cell receptor beta chains drawn from one sample of a study of blood T cell repertoires in COVID-19. Repertoires were generated with immunoSEQ multiplex PCR, while TCRdb's copy carries only in-frame clones and drops some. Of about 70,000 clones listed, roughly nine tenths were seen once; the top ten hold under 1.5%. Sequencing was done on a sample of peripheral blood. Source of these receptors: a man between 45 and 60 years old with acute or convalescent COVID-19. Both conserved end residues are trimmed from each CDR3. Each record gives: CDR3 length, V gene, J gene, CDR3 protein.

cdr3_length: 12; v_call: TRBV7-9; j_call: TRBJ1-6; cdr3_aa: ASSSPGANSPLH
cdr3_length: 12; v_call: TRBV9; j_call: TRBJ1-1; cdr3_aa: ASSGPGQAVLAF
cdr3_length: 13; v_call: TRBV2; j_call: TRBJ1-6; cdr3_aa: ASSVTGTGLSPLH
cdr3_length: 15; v_call: TRBV3-1/TRBV3-2; j_call: TRBJ1-5; cdr3_aa: ASSLKPGHWVNQPQH
cdr3_length: 13; v_call: TRBV7-2; j_call: TRBJ2-7; cdr3_aa: ASSFSGGSSYEQY
cdr3_length: 15; v_call: TRBV7-2; j_call: TRBJ2-7; cdr3_aa: ASSLAGGGQSSYEQY
cdr3_length: 13; v_call: TRBV5-6; j_call: TRBJ2-3; cdr3_aa: ASRLRYPSTDTQY
cdr3_length: 9; v_call: TRBV2; j_call: TRBJ1-2; cdr3_aa: ASRPGFGYT
cdr3_length: 12; v_call: TRBV19; j_call: TRBJ2-3; cdr3_aa: ASRDRGSTDTQY
cdr3_length: 15; v_call: TRBV28; j_call: TRBJ2-1; cdr3_aa: ASSLWRAGRLYNEQF
cdr3_length: 16; v_call: TRBV7-8; j_call: TRBJ2-2; cdr3_aa: ASSLPGLAGGNTGELF
cdr3_length: 12; v_call: TRBV4-1; j_call: TRBJ2-1; cdr3_aa: ASSQAQRNNEQF
cdr3_length: 11; v_call: TRBV18; j_call: TRBJ1-2; cdr3_aa: ASSPRADYGYT
cdr3_length: 12; v_call: TRBV30; j_call: TRBJ1-2; cdr3_aa: AWEARERNYGYT
cdr3_length: 15; v_call: TRBV15; j_call: TRBJ2-3; cdr3_aa: ATSRLWTGEEEDTQY
cdr3_length: 14; v_call: TRBV7-6; j_call: TRBJ2-3; cdr3_aa: ASSPTSGRGTDTQY
cdr3_length: 13; v_call: TRBV2; j_call: TRBJ2-1; cdr3_aa: ASSRTGGKMYEQF
cdr3_length: 12; v_call: TRBV6-5; j_call: TRBJ2-1; cdr3_aa: ASRRTGTSNEQF
cdr3_length: 14; v_call: TRBV6-2/TRBV6-3; j_call: TRBJ2-3; cdr3_aa: ASSYVRKRGTDTQY
cdr3_length: 12; v_call: TRBV19; j_call: TRBJ2-7; cdr3_aa: ASSWRQGSYEQY
cdr3_length: 9; v_call: TRBV29-1; j_call: TRBJ2-5; cdr3_aa: SSLGGETQY
cdr3_length: 13; v_call: TRBV3-1/TRBV3-2; j_call: TRBJ1-1; cdr3_aa: ASSRRRTGTTEAF